This T cell receptor beta chain was observed in a study of a mutant IDH1 vaccine in newly diagnosed glioma. As for the study in general: Patients' prior therapy spanned radiotherapy, temozolomide, or both; most underwent both.

The CDR3 consists of 14 residues. With V trimmed by 8 bases and J by 14 bases, 13 bases remained unmatched. From germline, CDR1 is MNHEY and CDR2 SMNVEV (reference sequence). Noted time point: week 47, end of study. Every single dose of the vaccine, 300 ug of mutant IDH1 20-mer peptide, came with topical imiquimod. The vaccination schedule gave patients eight doses in weeks 1, 3, 5, 7, 11, 15, 19 and 23. Donors had new IDH1-mutant astrocytomas of WHO grade 3 or 4 (ATRX-lost). Assay: immunoSEQ multiplex PCR; the TCRdb copy retains only in-frame clones and omits some. The sample includes about 34,000 clones, 85% to 90% seen only once; the top ten take 12%. On this clone: Its antigen is currently unknown.

The TCR was taken from a woman in her 30s with glioma. V and J are TRBV27 and TRBJ1-6, with 9 bases lining up with TRBD1. The specimen was PBMCs, collected from a glioma patient whose treatment included an IDH1 peptide vaccine. The CDR3 region has the DNA TGTGCCAGCGGGGACAGGGTGGGATTTAGGGCCCTCCACTTT. It translates to CASGDRVGFRALHF.